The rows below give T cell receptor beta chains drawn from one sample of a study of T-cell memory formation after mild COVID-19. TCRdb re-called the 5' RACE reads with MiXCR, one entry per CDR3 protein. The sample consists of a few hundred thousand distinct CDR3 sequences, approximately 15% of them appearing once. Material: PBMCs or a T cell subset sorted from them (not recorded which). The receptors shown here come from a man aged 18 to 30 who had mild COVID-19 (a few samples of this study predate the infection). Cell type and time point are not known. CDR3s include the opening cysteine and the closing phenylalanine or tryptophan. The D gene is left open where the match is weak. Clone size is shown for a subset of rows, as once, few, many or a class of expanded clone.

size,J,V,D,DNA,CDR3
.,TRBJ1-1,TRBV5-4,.,TGTGCCAGCAGCGGCAGCAGGGATTCGAACACTGAAGCTTTCTTT,CASSGSRDSNTEAFF
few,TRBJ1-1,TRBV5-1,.,TGCGCCAGCAGCTTCGCCCTGAACACTGAAGCTTTCTTT,CASSFALNTEAFF
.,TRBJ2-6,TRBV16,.,TGTGCCAGCAGCCCCCGACAAAGCCTTGGGGCCAACGTCCTGACTTTC,CASSPRQSLGANVLTF
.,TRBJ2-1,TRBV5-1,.,TGCGCCAGCAGCCAGACACAGGGTTCCCCCTACAATGAGCAGTTCTTC,CASSQTQGSPYNEQFF
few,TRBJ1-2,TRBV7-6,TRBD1,TGTGCCAGCAGCCCGGACAGGGAAGTCTATGGCTACACCTTC,CASSPDREVYGYTF
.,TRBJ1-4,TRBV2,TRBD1,TGTGCCAGCACCAGACAGGGTGCAACTAATGAAAAACTGTTTTTT,CASTRQGATNEKLFF
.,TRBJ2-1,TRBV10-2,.,TGCGCCAGCGTGGAGGACAGTTACAATGAGCAGTTCTTC,CASVEDSYNEQFF
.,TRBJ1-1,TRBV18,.,TGTGCCAGCTCACCTGGCAGATATGAAGCTTTCTTT,CASSPGRYEAFF
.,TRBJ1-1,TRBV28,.,TGTGCCAGCAGTGGACAGCCCTTGAACACTGAAGCTTTCTTT,CASSGQPLNTEAFF
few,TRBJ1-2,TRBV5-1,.,TGCGCCAGCAGCTTGAGCAGGGAGGATGGCTACACCTTC,CASSLSREDGYTF
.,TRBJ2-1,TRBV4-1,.,TGCGCCAGCAGCCAAGTTTGGAGTAGCGAGATACTGAGCTCCTACAATGAGCAGTTCTTC,CASSQVWSSEILSSYNEQFF
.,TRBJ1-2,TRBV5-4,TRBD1,TGTGCCAGCAGCCCCCGACAGGCCCCAGGGGGCGGCTACACCTTC,CASSPRQAPGGGYTF
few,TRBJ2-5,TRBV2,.,TGTGCCAGCAGTGAGTTCGCACAAGAGACCCAGTACTTC,CASSEFAQETQYF
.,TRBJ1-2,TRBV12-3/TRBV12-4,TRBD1,TGTGCCAGCACCCCGACAGGGACCAATGGCTACACCTTC,CASTPTGTNGYTF
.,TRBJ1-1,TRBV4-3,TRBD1,TGCGCCAGCAGCCAAGGGGCCTCACAGGGGTTAACTGAAGCTTTCTTT,CASSQGASQGLTEAFF
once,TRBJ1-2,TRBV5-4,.,TGTGCCAGCAGCTTGGGTCAAGGCTCTAGGGGCTACACCTTC,CASSLGQGSRGYTF
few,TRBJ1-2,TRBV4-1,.,TGCGCCAGCAGCCAAGAGGCGACAGTTAACTATGGCTACACCTTC,CASSQEATVNYGYTF
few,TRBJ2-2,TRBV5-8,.,TGTGCCAGCAGCTTGCCCCCGGGGGGCGGGACCGGGGAGCTGTTTTTT,CASSLPPGGGTGELFF
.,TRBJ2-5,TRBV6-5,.,TGTGCCAGCAGCCCCTTGGTGGGAAGGGAGACCCAGTACTTC,CASSPLVGRETQYF
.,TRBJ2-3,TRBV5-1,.,TGCGCCAGCAGCTTGGACACTAGCTTTTCTACAGATACGCAGTATTTT,CASSLDTSFSTDTQYF
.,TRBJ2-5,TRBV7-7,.,TGTGCTAGCAGCCCAAGCACTCGGGGCAAGACCCAGTACTTC,CASSPSTRGKTQYF
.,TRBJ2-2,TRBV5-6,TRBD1,TGTGCCAGCAGCTTGATTACAGGGGGCTCCGGGGAGCTGTTTTTT,CASSLITGGSGELFF
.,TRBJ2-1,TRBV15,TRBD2,TGTGCCACCAGCAGTCCTCGGGGGGGGAATGAGCAGTTCTTC,CATSSPRGGNEQFF
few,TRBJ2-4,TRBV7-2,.,TGTGCCAGCAGGGGAACTAGGACGATCAAAGGGGGAAACATTCAGTACTTC,CASRGTRTIKGGNIQYF
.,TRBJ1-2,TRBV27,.,TGTGCCAGCAGCGAGGGGGGCACGGGCTACACCTTC,CASSEGGTGYTF
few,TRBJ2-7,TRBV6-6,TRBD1,TGTGCCAGCAGTTACTTATTACAGGGGAACGAGCAGTACTTC,CASSYLLQGNEQYF
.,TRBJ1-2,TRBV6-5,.,TGTGCCAGCAGTACTCCGAAAGGCGGCTATGGCTACACCTTC,CASSTPKGGYGYTF
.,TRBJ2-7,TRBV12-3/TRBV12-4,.,TGTGCCAGCAGTGTCTCACGGGCTACGGAGCAGTACTTC,CASSVSRATEQYF
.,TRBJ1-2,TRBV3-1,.,TGTGCCAGCAGCCAGGTCCTGATACAGGGTAGGAACTACACCTTC,CASSQVLIQGRNYTF
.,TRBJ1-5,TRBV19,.,TGTGCCAGTAGTCACAGGGTCAATCAGCCCCAGCATTTT,CASSHRVNQPQHF
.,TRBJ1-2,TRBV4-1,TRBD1,TGCGCCAGCAGCCAAGGTTGGACAGGGTTCATGGATGGCTACACCTTC,CASSQGWTGFMDGYTF
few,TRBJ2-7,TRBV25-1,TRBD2,TGTGCCAGTCAACCGAGAGCGGGGGCCGCCTACGAGCAGTACTTC,CASQPRAGAAYEQYF
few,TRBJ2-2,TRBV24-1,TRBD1,TGTGCCACCAGTGTGACAGGGGGAACCGGGGAGCTGTTTTTT,CATSVTGGTGELFF
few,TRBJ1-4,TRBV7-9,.,TGTGCCAGCAGCCCAGGGGCTGGCGGGAATGAAAAACTGTTTTTT,CASSPGAGGNEKLFF
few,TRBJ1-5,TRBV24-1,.,TGTGCCACCAGTGATCCTCCGGGAACCCAGCATTTT,CATSDPPGTQHF
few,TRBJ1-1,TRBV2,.,TGTGCCAGCAGTGAACAGGTCGGGGCCCTATTCCAAGCTTTCTTT,CASSEQVGALFQAFF
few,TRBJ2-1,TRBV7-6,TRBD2,TGTGCCAGCAGCTTAGCGACTAGCGGGGGGTACTACAATGAGCAGTTCTTC,CASSLATSGGYYNEQFF
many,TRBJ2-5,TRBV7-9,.,TGTGCCAGCAGCTTGGTAGCCCGAGAGACCCAGTACTTC,CASSLVARETQYF
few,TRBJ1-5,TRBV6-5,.,TGTGCCAGCAGTTACAGCGTGCTCGGTCAGCCCCAGCATTTT,CASSYSVLGQPQHF
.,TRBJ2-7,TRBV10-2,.,TGCGCCAGCAGTGACCAGGGAGGGCAGTACTTC,CASSDQGGQYF
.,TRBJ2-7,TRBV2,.,TGTGCCAGCAGTGAAGTTTCCACCCGCTCAGAGCAGTACTTC,CASSEVSTRSEQYF
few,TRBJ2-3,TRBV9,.,TGTGCCAGCAGCCCATTCTGGGATACGCAGTATTTT,CASSPFWDTQYF
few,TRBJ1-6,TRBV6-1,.,TGTGCCAGCAGTGACCTTGCTAGGGGCTTTTCACCCCTCCACTTT,CASSDLARGFSPLHF
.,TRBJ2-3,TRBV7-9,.,TGTGCCAGCAGCTTACCCGACAGGGATACGCAGTATTTT,CASSLPDRDTQYF
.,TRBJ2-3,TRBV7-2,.,TGTGCCAGCAGCTTCCCTAGCCCAGATACGCAGTATTTT,CASSFPSPDTQYF
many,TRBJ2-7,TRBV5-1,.,TGCGCCAGCAAAGCGTGGAGAGTGACCTACGAGCAGTACTTC,CASKAWRVTYEQYF
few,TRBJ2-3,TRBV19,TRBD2,TGTGCCAGTAGTACGCGTCCGGGAGGCACGCAGTATTTT,CASSTRPGGTQYF
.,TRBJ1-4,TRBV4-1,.,TGCGCCAGCAGCCAGAAAGTGTGGCGGGTCGGGCCAACTAATGAAAAACTGTTTTTT,CASSQKVWRVGPTNEKLFF
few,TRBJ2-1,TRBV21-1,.,TGTGCCAGCAGCAAAGGAAGGTTCTCCTACAATGAGCAGTTCTTC,CASSKGRFSYNEQFF
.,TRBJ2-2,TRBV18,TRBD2,TGTGCCAGCTCACCAAGGATGGCGGGGGCCGGGGAGCTGTTTTTT,CASSPRMAGAGELFF
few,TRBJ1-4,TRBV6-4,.,TGTGCCAGCAGTGAATACGGAGCCCGCACCTTTTTT,CASSEYGARTFF
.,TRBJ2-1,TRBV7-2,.,TGTGCCAGCAGGCCTACAGGGCCCGGGCAGTTCTTC,CASRPTGPGQFF
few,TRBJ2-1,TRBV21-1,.,TGTGCCAGCAGCCCCTCACGGGAGAGATTTAGGGATGAGCAGTTCTTC,CASSPSRERFRDEQFF